Below, 24 T cell receptor beta chains from the same sample are listed, as sequenced in a study of blood T cell repertoires in COVID-19 (dated by TCRdb to about 2020). The method behind the library was the immunoSEQ multiplex PCR assay. The immuneACCESS repertoire file appears here via TCRdb, limited to in-frame rearrangements. These files lack a portion of the clones; in checked studies, under half of the deficit traces to unresolved V genes, and the cause of the others is not known. The sample contains over 200,000 clones, roughly 90% of them found a single time. The ten largest clones capture roughly 2% of the sample. Sequences were obtained from peripheral blood. These receptors were taken from a man aged 40-49 years with active or convalescent COVID-19.

This chain joins TRBV28 and TRBJ2-7, with D perhaps matching TRBD2 (5 bases). Germline values: CDR1 MDHEN, CDR2 SYDVKM. The CDR3 is 15 amino acids. The V end was cut by 5 bases, the J end by 0 bases, with 14 bases between. The CDR3 DNA follows: TGTGCCAGCAGTCTCTCCGGACTGATCTCCTACGAGCAGTACTTC. It codes for CASSLSGLISYEQYF.

The J gene is TRBJ2-7, the V gene TRBV29-1; tentatively, D is TRBD1 (6 bases). The ends were cut back, 1 base at V and 1 base at J, with 11 bases in the middle. The CDR3 runs to 14 residues. Germline values: CDR1 SQVTM, CDR2 ANQGSEA. In DNA, the CDR3 is TGCAGCGTTGAAGCTCGGGACACATCCTACGAGCAGTACTTC. Translating gives CSVEARDTSYEQYF.

The chain couples TRBV5-1 to TRBJ2-2; TRBD2 matches at 7 bases. The CDR3 contains 16 residues. V lost 4 bases to trimming and J lost 0 bases; unmatched junction nucleotides: 6. Germline CDR1 SGHRS, CDR2 YFSETQ. This CDR3 reads CASSRTTSANTGELFF. In DNA, the CDR3 is TGCGCCAGCAGCCGCACTACTAGCGCGAACACCGGGGAGCTGTTTTTT.

V and J are TRBV21-1 and TRBJ1-1; the D call in the table, TRBD1, was not verified against the DNA. TRBV21-1 counts as a pseudogene. The CDR3 totals 15 residues. CDR3 in amino acids: CASSLRDRGHAEAFF. CDR3 bases: TGTGCCAGCAGCCTCCGAGACAGGGGGCACGCTGAAGCTTTCTTT.

The chain employs TRBV6-5 and TRBJ1-5; TRBD1 aligns across 9 bases. Germline assignment: CDR1 MNHEY and CDR2 SVGAGI. This CDR3 is built from 15 residues. With 5 bases clipped from V and 2 bases from J, the junction kept 4 bases outside the gene matches. In nucleotides, the CDR3 is TGTGCCAGCAGTCCACAGGGGGCCGGCAATCAGCCCCAGCATTTT. The encoded protein is CASSPQGAGNQPQHF.

Comments on this clone: The junction differs from germline at one of its ends, possibly a read error. The rearrangement joins TRBV19 to TRBJ1-2, with D possibly matching TRBD1 (5 bases). The germline CDR1 and CDR2 sequences are LNHDA and SQIVND (reference sequence). The CDR3 is 15 amino acids. As DNA, the CDR3 is TGTGCCAGCAGTATACCGGGGGATCATAACTATGGCTACACCTTC. This sequence encodes CASSIPGDHNYGYTF.

This clone was seen a single time. The CDR3 DNA follows: TGTGCCACGATATCCTACATACAGGGAGGGGAGGGCTACACCTTC. Its protein product is CATISYIQGGEGYTF. V is TRBV6-5 and J is TRBJ1-2; D possibly corresponds to TRBD1 (6 bases). The CDR3 contains 15 residues. Germline V gene data show CDR1 as MNHEY and CDR2 as SVGAGI. V lost 10 bases, J lost 8 bases, and 26 bases lay in between.

The chain has TRBV12-5 and TRBJ2-5; TRBD1 aligns across 10 bases. CDR1 and CDR2 (germline): LGHNT, FRNRAP. V shed 6 bases and J 2 bases; nucleotides not matched to a gene: 6. This CDR3 region has 15 residues. Here the CDR3 reads CASGAGTGVQETQYF. CDR3 sequence (DNA): TGTGCTAGTGGCGCCGGGACAGGGGTTCAAGAGACCCAGTACTTC. Full variable domain (rest looked up from reference TRBV12-5 and TRBJ2-5): DARVTQTPRHKVTEMGQEVTMRCQPILGHNTVFWYRQTMMQGLELLAYFRNRAPLDDSGMPKDRFSAEMPDATLATLKIQPSEPRDSAVYFCASGAGTGVQETQYFGPGTRLLVL.

The chain uses TRBV10-2 and TRBJ1-1; 7 bases map to TRBD1. After removal of 6 bases from V and 5 bases from J, the junction contained 6 bases not matched to a gene. CDR1 and CDR2 from the germline V gene are WSHSY and SAAADI. The CDR3 totals 13 residues. The CDR3 spells CASSRTGGTEAFF. CDR3 coding DNA: TGCGCCAGCAGCCGGACAGGTGGAACTGAAGCTTTCTTT.

The chain has TRBV5-6 and TRBJ2-3, with 8 bases aligning to TRBD2. This CDR3 has 16 residues. V dropped 3 bases and J dropped 3; count of bases not matched to a gene: 9. The V gene's germline CDR1 is SGHDT and CDR2 YYEEEE. CDR3 protein: CASSSQTSAGTDTQYF. The CDR3 DNA is TGTGCCAGCAGCTCTCAGACTAGCGCGGGAACAGATACGCAGTATTTT.

This clone came up a few times. V usage is TRBV4-1 and J usage is TRBJ1-6; weak D call: TRBD1 (5 bases). CDR1 MGHRA and CDR2 YSYEKL come from the germline V gene. The CDR3 sequence is 17 residues long. V was trimmed by 1 base and J by 3 bases, leaving 13 bases between them. This chain's CDR3 is CASSQVGQGLYNSPLHF. For the CDR3, the DNA is TGCGCCAGCAGCCAAGTCGGCCAGGGACTCTATAATTCACCCCTCCACTTT.

This chain links TRBV12-3 or TRBV12-4 with TRBJ2-5; no reliable D call. This CDR3 region has 13 residues. Deletions cut 2 bases from V and 3 bases from J, with 7 bases between. The chain's CDR3 is CASSLMAEETQYF. Written as DNA, the CDR3 is TGTGCCAGCAGTTTAATGGCAGAAGAGACCCAGTACTTC.

This clone was seen just once. V gene TRBV20-1 combines with J gene TRBJ2-3; 7 bases line up with TRBD2. CDR3 length equals 12 residues. V was clipped by 3 bases and J by 9 bases; unmatched bases: 6. In germline, CDR1 is DFQATT, CDR2 SNEGSKA (reference sequence). Here the CDR3 reads CSASLGGNTQYF. The DNA of the CDR3 is TGCAGTGCTAGTTTGGGGGGGAACACGCAGTATTTT.

V and J are TRBV5-1 and TRBJ2-5; 14 bases match TRBD2. CDR1 and CDR2 (germline): SGHRS, YFSETQ. V lost 4 bases and J lost 3; bases outside the gene matches: 11. The CDR3 loop spans 18 amino acids. This chain's CDR3 is CASSPGLMGLAGEETQYF. CDR3 in DNA: TGCGCCAGCAGCCCGGGACTAATGGGACTAGCGGGGGAAGAGACCCAGTACTTC.

This clone is a singleton in its sample. J is TRBJ1-3 and V is TRBV28; possible D gene TRBD1, 5 bases. The CDR3 is made up of 15 amino acids. V was pared by 5 bases and J by 4 bases, with 15 bases between. CDR1 is MDHEN, CDR2 SYDVKM, per germline. In DNA form, the CDR3 reads TGTGCCAGCAGTCCCCTCCCGGGGGACGGAAACACCATATATTTT. The encoded protein is CASSPLPGDGNTIYF.

The chain is built from TRBV11-2 and TRBJ2-1; 13 positions match TRBD2. The CDR3 is 17 residues long. Trimming removed 2 bases from V and 5 bases from J; junction bases left unmatched: 6. Germline CDR1 SGHAT, CDR2 FQNNGV. The CDR3 here is CASSLRTSGGRDNEQFF. The CDR3 DNA is TGTGCCAGCAGCTTACGGACTAGCGGGGGTCGCGACAATGAGCAGTTCTTC.

The chain uses TRBV7-9 and TRBJ1-1, with D tentatively TRBD1 (6 bases). Germline V gene lookup returns CDR1 SEHNR and CDR2 FQNEAQ (reference sequence). The CDR3 loop spans 14 amino acids. V lost 5 bases, J lost 2 bases, and 12 bases lay in between. The CDR3 nucleotides are TGTGCCAGCAGCCGGCCGGGACACAACACTGAAGCTTTCTTT. This encodes CASSRPGHNTEAFF.

This clone has only one observation. This chain uses TRBV7-3 with TRBJ1-1, with D possibly TRBD1 on 6 matching bases. This CDR3 has 15 amino acids. Per germline, CDR1 SGHTA and CDR2 FQGTGA. V was cut by 5 bases and J by 3 bases, with 16 bases left in between. The CDR3 protein is CASSPPGQVDTEAFF. The CDR3 region has the DNA TGTGCCAGCAGCCCCCCGGGACAAGTGGACACTGAAGCTTTCTTT.

The chain employs TRBV30 and TRBJ1-2; D is undetermined. Trimming removed 8 bases from V and 0 bases from J, with 10 bases in between. Per the germline V gene, CDR1 is GTSNPN and CDR2 is SVGIG (reference sequence). The CDR3 covers 12 residues. CDR3 residues: CAGRVSNYGYTF. The CDR3 nucleotides read TGTGCCGGGCGGGTCTCTAACTATGGCTACACCTTC. Looking up the rest from reference TRBV30 and TRBJ1-2 gives the full variable domain: SQTIHQWPATLVQPVGSPLSLECTVEGTSNPNLYWYRQAAGRGLQLLFYSVGIGQISSEVPQNLSASRPQDRQFILSSKKLLLSDSGFYLCAGRVSNYGYTFGSGTRLTVV.

This clone occurred once. The chain carries TRBV7-9 and TRBJ2-7; 7 bases line up with TRBD1. J gave up 2 bases and V 3 bases, and 7 bases lay outside the gene matches. Germline V gene sequence: CDR1 SEHNR, CDR2 FQNEAQ (reference sequence). The CDR3 consists of 15 residues. As DNA, the CDR3 is TGTGCCAGCAGCTTCGGTGGGGACAGCCCCTACGAGCAGTACTTC. This sequence encodes CASSFGGDSPYEQYF.

This chain connects TRBV5-4 to TRBJ2-7, with 14 bases lining up with TRBD2. With V trimmed by 2 bases and J by 3 bases, 1 base remained unmatched. Germline V gene data show CDR1 as SGHNT and CDR2 as YYREEE (reference sequence). The CDR3 is 15 amino acids. CDR3 DNA sequence: TGTGCCAGCAGCTTTGGGACTAGCGGGAGCTACGAGCAGTACTTC. Encoded protein: CASSFGTSGSYEQYF.

The rearrangement uses TRBV9 and TRBJ2-5; 8 nucleotides agree with TRBD1. V dropped 3 bases and J dropped 1; count of bases not matched to a gene: 2. The CDR3 spans 14 residues. The V gene's germline CDR1 is SGDLS and CDR2 YYNGEE. Here the CDR3 DNA reads TGTGCCAGCAGCGCAGACAGGGGCCAAGAGACCCAGTACTTC. Its translation: CASSADRGQETQYF.

This chain connects TRBV11-3 to TRBJ2-2, with D perhaps matching TRBD2 (6 bases). Deletions cut 4 bases from V and 5 bases from J, with 17 bases between. Germline-derived CDR1 and CDR2 are SGHNT and YENEEA. The CDR3 length is 16 residues. The CDR3 DNA is TGTGCCAGCAGCTCTCAGACGGGGGTCCGTACCGGGGAGCTGTTTTTT. It codes for CASSSQTGVRTGELFF.

For this clone: Different DNA sequences within this sample yield the same CDR3. The rearrangement links TRBV19 to TRBJ2-1; D possibly corresponds to TRBD2 (5 bases). Trimming shortened V by 3 bases and J by 0 bases, and 9 bases separated the two germline ends. CDR1 LNHDA and CDR2 SQIVND come from the germline V gene (reference sequence). The CDR3 totals 15 residues. The CDR3 DNA sequence: TGTGCCAGTAGTATTTCGGGGAGCTCCTACAATGAGCAGTTCTTC. This translates into CASSISGSSYNEQFF.